This TCR beta chain was observed in a study of cytomegalovirus exposure and HLA in healthy donors. The germline V and J ends were trimmed by 4 bases and 2 bases, with 21 bases remaining between them. Germline CDR1 is SQVTM and CDR2 is ANQGSEA. The length of the CDR3 is 16 residues. A note on this clone: Its antigen is still unknown.

Study-wide results and caveats: Analysis was performed later, and it showed HLA-associated TCR beta chains to be more clonally expanded than equally common others.

Primers included in the PCR were 60 Vbeta and 13 Jbeta primers. The repertoire was sequenced with immunoSEQ multiplex PCR; TCRdb's copy has only in-frame clones and lacks some. The data contain roughly 170,000 clones, 82% of them singletons. The origin of this receptor is a male donor in good health and CMV-seronegative. The V gene is TRBV29-1, the J gene TRBJ2-7; possible D gene TRBD2, 5 bases. The sample taken for sequencing was PBMCs. CDR3 DNA: TGCAGCGTTGCGAAAGACTTTCGCGGGCGAGCCTACGAGCAGTACTTC. It translates to CSVAKDFRGRAYEQYF.